The clone carrying this T cell receptor (beta chain) has a count of ten or more. The data belong to a study of T cells in Graves' hyperthyroidism and ophthalmopathy. Amplified regions were TCR beta CDR3 sequences from RNA transcripts. An initial round of RT-PCR targeting the TCR CDR3 relied on the HTBI primer set. A single record per CDR3 protein comes from TCRdb applying MiXCR to the multiplex PCR reads. The sample comprises around 280,000 distinct CDR3 sequences, more than 10% of which are singletons, and 7.8% rests with the top ten. The V gene lost 6 bases and the J gene lost 3 bases, with 9 bases spanning the gap. Germline V gene lookup returns CDR1 MDHEN and CDR2 SYDVKM. The CDR3 totals 13 residues.

The chain is built from TRBV28 and TRBJ2-1; possible D gene TRBD2, 5 bases. The source material was blood. The clonotype comes from a woman aged 25 to 39 with Graves' hyperthyroidism that later progressed to Graves' ophthalmopathy. As DNA, the CDR3 is TGTGCCAGCAGCGCGGGTGACTACAATGAGCAGTTCTTC. Protein product: CASSAGDYNEQFF.